This is a list of T cell receptor beta chains from one sample in a study of cytomegalovirus exposure and HLA in healthy donors. Profiling relied on immunoSEQ multiplex PCR, and the TCRdb table lists in-frame clones only, not all of them. The sample yields around 98,000 clones, roughly nine tenths seen once. Sample: PBMCs. These receptors originate from a man aged 18 to 30 in good health and CMV-seropositive. Both conserved end residues are trimmed from each CDR3. D genes are given only for firm matches.

v_call d_call cdr3_aa
TRBV6-6 NA ASSTLGGAREQY
TRBV19 NA ASKLEGTAYEQY
TRBV2 TRBD1 ASGGQPNTEAF
TRBV11-2 TRBD1 ASTKQGSTGELF
TRBV15 NA ATSRDRDSEAF
TRBV7-2 TRBD2 ASSFGGSQTQY
TRBV6-1 NA ASSEAGSEAF
TRBV7-2 TRBD1 ASSYTGADTQY
TRBV27 NA ASSLRSGSSYEQY
TRBV9 TRBD1 ASSVGPSGTAYGEQY
TRBV2 TRBD1 ASRVNYGGQGANNEQF
TRBV7-8 NA ASILGTLNNEQF
TRBV5-4 NA ASSGGALNYEQY
TRBV5-1 NA ASSGTATNEKLF
TRBV5-6 TRBD2 ASSLYLSGGNNEQF
TRBV5-1 TRBD1 ASSTGQGINTGELF
TRBV6-5 NA ASSDPGETQY
TRBV7-2 TRBD2 ASSLDGVAGGPYNEQF
TRBV9 TRBD2 ASSVNREGLAGGTFSTDTQY
TRBV7-9 TRBD1 ASSQTGNEKLF
TRBV7-9 NA ASSLGEAGNQPQH
TRBV27 NA ASSLTSLLSYEQY
TRBV28 NA ASTSAWRGPNEQY
TRBV19 TRBD1 ASSIAEVQARQGVSIMDQPQH
TRBV21-1 NA ASSKAADTQETQY
TRBV6-5 NA ASSQNNRNNYEQY
TRBV4-3 NA ASSRSDRSYEQY
TRBV7-2 TRBD1 ASSPGQGSGELF